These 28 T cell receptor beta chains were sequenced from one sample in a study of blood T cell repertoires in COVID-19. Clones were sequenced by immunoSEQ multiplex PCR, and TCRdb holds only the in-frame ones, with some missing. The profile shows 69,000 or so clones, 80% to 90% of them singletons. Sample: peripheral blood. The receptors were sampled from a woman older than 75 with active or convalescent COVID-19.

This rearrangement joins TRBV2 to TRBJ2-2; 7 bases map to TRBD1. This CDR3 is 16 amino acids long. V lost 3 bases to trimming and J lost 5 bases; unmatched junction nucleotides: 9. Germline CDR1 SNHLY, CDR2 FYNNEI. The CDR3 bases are TGTGCCAGCAGTGACCCGGGACAGAGGACTACCGGGGAGCTGTTTTTT. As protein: CASSDPGQRTTGELFF.

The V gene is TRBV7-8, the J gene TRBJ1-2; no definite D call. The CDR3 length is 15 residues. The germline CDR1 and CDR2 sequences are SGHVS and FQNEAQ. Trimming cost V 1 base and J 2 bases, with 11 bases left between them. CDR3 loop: CASSLVRSQNYGYTF. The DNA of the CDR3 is TGTGCCAGCAGCTTAGTGCGGTCGCAGAACTATGGCTACACCTTC. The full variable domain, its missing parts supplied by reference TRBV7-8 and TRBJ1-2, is GAGVSQSPRYKVAKRGQDVALRCDPISGHVSLFWYQQALGQGPEFLTYFQNEAQLDKSGLPSDRFFAERPEGSVSTLKIQRTQQEDSAVYLCASSLVRSQNYGYTFGSGTRLTVV.

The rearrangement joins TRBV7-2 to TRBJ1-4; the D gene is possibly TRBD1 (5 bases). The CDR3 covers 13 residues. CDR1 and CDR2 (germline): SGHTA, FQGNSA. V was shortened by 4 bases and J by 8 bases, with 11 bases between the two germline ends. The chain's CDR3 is CASSSLSGEKLFF. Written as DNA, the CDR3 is TGTGCCAGCAGCTCCCTCTCAGGGGAAAAACTGTTTTTT. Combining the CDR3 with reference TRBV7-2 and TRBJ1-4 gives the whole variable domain GAGVSQSPSNKVTEKGKDVELRCDPISGHTALYWYRQSLGQGLEFLIYFQGNSAPDKSGLPSDRFSAERTGGSVSTLTIQRTQQEDSAVYLCASSSLSGEKLFFGSGTQLSVL.

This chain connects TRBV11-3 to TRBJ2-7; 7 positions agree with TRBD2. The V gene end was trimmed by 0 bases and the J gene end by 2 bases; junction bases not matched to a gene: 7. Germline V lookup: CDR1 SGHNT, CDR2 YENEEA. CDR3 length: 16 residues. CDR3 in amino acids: CASSLDLISGTYEQYF. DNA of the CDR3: TGTGCCAGCAGCTTAGATCTAATAAGCGGGACCTACGAGCAGTACTTC. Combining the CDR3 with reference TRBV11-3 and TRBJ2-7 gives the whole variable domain EAGVVQSPRYKIIEKKQPVAFWCNPISGHNTLYWYLQNLGQGPELLIRYENEEAVDDSQLPKDRFSAERLKGVDSTLKIQPAELGDSAVYLCASSLDLISGTYEQYFGPGTRLTVT.

DNA of the CDR3: TGTGCCAGCACCGATGTAGGGGCAGACTCACCCCTCCACTTT. Amino acid sequence: CASTDVGADSPLHF. The V gene is TRBV2, the J gene TRBJ1-6; possibly TRBD1 for D (5 bases). The V gene lost 7 bases and the J gene lost 10 bases, with 17 bases spanning the gap. The CDR3 spans 14 residues. CDR1 is SNHLY, CDR2 FYNNEI, per germline.

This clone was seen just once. The CDR3 DNA reads TGTGCCAGCAGCTTAAAACCCGATAAGGGGGCCGGTGGCTACACCTTC. As protein: CASSLKPDKGAGGYTF. This rearrangement joins TRBV7-3 to TRBJ1-2, with TRBD1 identical over 7 bases. J gave up 7 bases and V 1 base, and 12 bases lay outside the gene matches. The CDR3 is 16 amino acids. Germline assignment: CDR1 SGHTA and CDR2 FQGTGA.

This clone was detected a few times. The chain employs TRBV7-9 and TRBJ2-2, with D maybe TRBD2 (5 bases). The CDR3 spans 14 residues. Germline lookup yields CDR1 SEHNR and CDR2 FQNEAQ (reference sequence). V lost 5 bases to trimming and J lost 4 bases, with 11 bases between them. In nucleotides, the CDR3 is TGTGCCAGCAGCCCAGGACTGCTCACCGGGGAGCTGTTTTTT. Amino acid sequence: CASSPGLLTGELFF.

This CDR3 is CASSSTGLFGNEQFF. The CDR3 DNA sequence: TGTGCCAGCAGTTCGACAGGGTTGTTCGGCAATGAGCAGTTCTTC. This sequence joins TRBV2 and TRBJ2-1; 7 nucleotides agree with TRBD1. CDR3 length: 15 amino acids. Germline values: CDR1 SNHLY, CDR2 FYNNEI. V trimming: 5 bases; J trimming: 6 bases; junction bases outside the gene matches: 10. Full variable domain (rest looked up from reference TRBV2 and TRBJ2-1): EPEVTQTPSHQVTQMGQEVILRCVPISNHLYFYWYRQILGQKVEFLVSFYNNEISEKSEIFDDQFSVERPDGSNFTLKIRSTKLEDSAMYFCASSSTGLFGNEQFFGPGTRLTVL.

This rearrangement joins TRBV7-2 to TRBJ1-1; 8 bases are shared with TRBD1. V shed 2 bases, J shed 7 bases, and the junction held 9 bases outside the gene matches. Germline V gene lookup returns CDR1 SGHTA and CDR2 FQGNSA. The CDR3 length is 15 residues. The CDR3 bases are TGTGCCAGCAGCTTACTTCCCGGGACAGGCATTGAAGCTTTCTTT. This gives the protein CASSLLPGTGIEAFF.

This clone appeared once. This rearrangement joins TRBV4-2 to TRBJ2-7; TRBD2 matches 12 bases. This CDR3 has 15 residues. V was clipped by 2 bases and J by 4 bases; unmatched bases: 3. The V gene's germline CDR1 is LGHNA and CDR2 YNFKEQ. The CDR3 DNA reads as TGTGCCAGCAGCCAACTAGCGGGAGGGAAATACGAGCAGTACTTC. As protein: CASSQLAGGKYEQYF.

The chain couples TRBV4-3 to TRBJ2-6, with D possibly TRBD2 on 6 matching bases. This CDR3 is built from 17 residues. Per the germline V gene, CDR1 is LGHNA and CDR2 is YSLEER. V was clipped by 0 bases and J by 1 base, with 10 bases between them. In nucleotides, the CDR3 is TGCGCCAGCAGCCAAGATGGAGGGACTTCTGGGGCCAACGTCCTGACTTTC. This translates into CASSQDGGTSGANVLTF.

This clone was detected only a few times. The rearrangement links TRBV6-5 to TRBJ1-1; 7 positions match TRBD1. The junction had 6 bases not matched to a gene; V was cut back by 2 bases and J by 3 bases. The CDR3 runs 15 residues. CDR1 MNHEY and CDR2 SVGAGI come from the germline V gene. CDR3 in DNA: TGTGCCAGCAGTTACGAGACAGGGTATTACACTGAAGCTTTCTTT. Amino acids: CASSYETGYYTEAFF.

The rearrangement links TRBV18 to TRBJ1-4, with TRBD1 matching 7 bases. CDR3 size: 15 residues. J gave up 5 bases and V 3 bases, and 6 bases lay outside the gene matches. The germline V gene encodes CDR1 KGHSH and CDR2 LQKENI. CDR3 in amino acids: CASSPRTGQNEKLFF. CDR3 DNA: TGTGCCAGCTCACCCCGGACAGGCCAGAATGAAAAACTGTTTTTT.

The CDR3 bases are TGCGCCAGCAGCTTTAGGGGCGGGAGTCGGGATGAGCAGTTCTTC. Translating gives CASSFRGGSRDEQFF. V usage is TRBV5-1 and J usage is TRBJ2-1; the match to TRBD2 covers 7 bases. Germline CDR1 and CDR2: SGHRS and YFSETQ. The CDR3 runs 15 residues. With 2 bases clipped from V and 8 bases from J, the junction kept 10 bases outside the gene matches.

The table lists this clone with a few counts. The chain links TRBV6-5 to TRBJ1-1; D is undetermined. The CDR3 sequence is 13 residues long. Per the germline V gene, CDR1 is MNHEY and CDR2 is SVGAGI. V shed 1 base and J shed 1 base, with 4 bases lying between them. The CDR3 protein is CASSYLRNTEAFF. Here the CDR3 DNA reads TGTGCCAGCAGTTACTTGAGGAACACTGAAGCTTTCTTT.

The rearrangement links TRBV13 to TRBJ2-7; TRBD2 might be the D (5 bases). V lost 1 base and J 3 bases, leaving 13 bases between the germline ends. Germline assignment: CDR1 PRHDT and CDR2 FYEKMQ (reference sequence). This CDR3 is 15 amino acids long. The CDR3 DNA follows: TGTGCCAGCAGCTTAGCCCGGGGTATGGGCTACGAGCAGTACTTC. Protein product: CASSLARGMGYEQYF. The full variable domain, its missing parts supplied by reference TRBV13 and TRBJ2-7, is AAGVIQSPRHLIKEKRETATLKCYPIPRHDTVYWYQQGPGQDPQFLISFYEKMQSDKGSIPDRFSAQQFSDYHSELNMSSLELGDSALYFCASSLARGMGYEQYFGPGTRLTVT.

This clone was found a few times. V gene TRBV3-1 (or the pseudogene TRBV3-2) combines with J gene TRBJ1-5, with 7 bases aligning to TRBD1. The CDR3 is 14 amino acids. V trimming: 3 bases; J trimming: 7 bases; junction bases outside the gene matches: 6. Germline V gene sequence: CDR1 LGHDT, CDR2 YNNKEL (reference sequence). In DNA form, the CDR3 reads TGTGCCAGCAGCCACTCGCAGGGGGTACAGCCCCAGCATTTT. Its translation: CASSHSQGVQPQHF.

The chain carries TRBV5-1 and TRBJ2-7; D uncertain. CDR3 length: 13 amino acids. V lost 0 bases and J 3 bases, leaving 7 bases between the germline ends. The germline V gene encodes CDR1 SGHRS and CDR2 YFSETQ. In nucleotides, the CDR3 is TGCGCCAGCAGCTTGGCGCAGAACTACGAGCAGTACTTC. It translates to CASSLAQNYEQYF. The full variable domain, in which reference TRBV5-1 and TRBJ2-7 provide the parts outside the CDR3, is KAGVTQTPRYLIKTRGQQVTLSCSPISGHRSVSWYQQTPGQGLQFLFEYFSETQRNKGNFPGRFSGRQFSNSRSEMNVSTLELGDSALYLCASSLAQNYEQYFGPGTRLTVT.

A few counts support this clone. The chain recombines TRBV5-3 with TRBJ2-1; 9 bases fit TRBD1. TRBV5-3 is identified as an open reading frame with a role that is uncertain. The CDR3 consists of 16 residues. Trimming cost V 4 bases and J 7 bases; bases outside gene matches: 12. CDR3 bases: TGTGCCAGAAGCCTGGGGGCGGAGACAGGGGGAAATGAGCAGTTCTTC. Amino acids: CARSLGAETGGNEQFF.

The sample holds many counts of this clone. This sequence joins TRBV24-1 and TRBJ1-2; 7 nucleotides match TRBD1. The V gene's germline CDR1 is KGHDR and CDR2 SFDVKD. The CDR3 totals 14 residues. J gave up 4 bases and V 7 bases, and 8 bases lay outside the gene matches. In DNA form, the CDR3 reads TGTGCCACCAGCCCCCGACAGGGCAGCTATGGCTACACCTTC. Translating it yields CATSPRQGSYGYTF.

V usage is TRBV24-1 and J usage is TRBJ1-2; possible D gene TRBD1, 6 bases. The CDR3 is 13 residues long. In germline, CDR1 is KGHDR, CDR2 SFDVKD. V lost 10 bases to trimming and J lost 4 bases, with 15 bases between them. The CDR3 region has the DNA TGTGCCACTTCGACAGGCTCCTTCTATGGCTACACCTTC. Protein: CATSTGSFYGYTF.

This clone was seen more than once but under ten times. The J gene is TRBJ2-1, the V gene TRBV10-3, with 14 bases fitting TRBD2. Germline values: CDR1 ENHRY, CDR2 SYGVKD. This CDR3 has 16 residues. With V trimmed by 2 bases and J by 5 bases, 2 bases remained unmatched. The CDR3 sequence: CAISEKGLAGDNEQFF. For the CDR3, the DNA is TGTGCCATCAGTGAGAAGGGACTAGCGGGAGACAATGAGCAGTTCTTC.

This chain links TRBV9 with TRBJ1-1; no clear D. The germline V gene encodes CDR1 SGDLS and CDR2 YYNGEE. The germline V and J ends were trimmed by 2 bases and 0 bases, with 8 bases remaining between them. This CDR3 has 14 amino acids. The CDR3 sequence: CASSVSILNTEAFF. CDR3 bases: TGTGCCAGCAGCGTTAGCATTCTGAACACTGAAGCTTTCTTT.

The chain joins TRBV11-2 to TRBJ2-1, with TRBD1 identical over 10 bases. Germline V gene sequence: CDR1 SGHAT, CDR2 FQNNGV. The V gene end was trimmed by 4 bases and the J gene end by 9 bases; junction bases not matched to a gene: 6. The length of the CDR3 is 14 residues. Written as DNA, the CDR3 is TGTGCCAGCAGCTCCGACAGGGGGCGTGTTGAGCAGTTCTTC. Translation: CASSSDRGRVEQFF.

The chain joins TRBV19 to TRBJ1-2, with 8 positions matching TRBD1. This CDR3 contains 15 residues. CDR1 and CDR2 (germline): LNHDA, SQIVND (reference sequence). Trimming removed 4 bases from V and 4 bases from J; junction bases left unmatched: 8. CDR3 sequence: CASSRQQGGPYGYTF. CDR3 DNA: TGTGCCAGTAGTAGACAACAGGGGGGCCCCTATGGCTACACCTTC.

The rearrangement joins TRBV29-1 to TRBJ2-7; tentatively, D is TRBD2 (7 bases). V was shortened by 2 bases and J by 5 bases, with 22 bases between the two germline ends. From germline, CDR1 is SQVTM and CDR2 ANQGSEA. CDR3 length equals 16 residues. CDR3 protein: CSVENFGRSGGNEQYF. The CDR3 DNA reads TGCAGCGTTGAAAACTTTGGTCGGTCGGGGGGCAACGAGCAGTACTTC.

The chain's CDR3 is CASSISGPNTEAFF. The CDR3 nucleotides read TGTGCCAGTAGTATATCAGGCCCGAACACTGAAGCTTTCTTT. The chain combines TRBV19 with TRBJ1-1; no reliable D call. Germline assignment: CDR1 LNHDA and CDR2 SQIVND (reference sequence). The CDR3 sequence is 14 residues long. V was pared by 2 bases and J by 1 base, with 8 bases between.

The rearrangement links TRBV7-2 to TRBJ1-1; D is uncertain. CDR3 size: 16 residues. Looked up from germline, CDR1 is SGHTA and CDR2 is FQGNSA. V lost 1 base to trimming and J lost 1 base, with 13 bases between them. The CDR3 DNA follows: TGTGCCAGCAGCTTAGGACCCGCAGGAGGGAACACTGAAGCTTTCTTT. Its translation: CASSLGPAGGNTEAFF.